Below, 14 T cell receptor beta chains from the same sample are listed, as sequenced in a study of shared clonotypes between healthy human individuals. TCRdb's table, derived via immunoSEQ multiplex PCR, lists solely in-frame clones and lacks some. The sample records hundreds of thousands of clones, about three quarters being singletons. The sample comprised memory CD4+ T cells sorted from blood. The sample's subset: CD45RA-negative fraction. Receptors were obtained from a woman in her twenties or thirties in good health.

The J gene is TRBJ1-5, the V gene TRBV5-1, with D unresolved. The CDR3 loop spans 14 amino acids. Trimming took 5 bases from V and 4 from J, leaving 13 bases between them. CDR1 is SGHRS, CDR2 YFSETQ, per germline. CDR3: CASSSGSPNQPQHF. The CDR3 coding sequence is TGCGCCAGCAGTTCCGGGTCCCCGAATCAGCCCCAGCATTTT.

There are a few counts of this clone. This chain joins TRBV11-2 and TRBJ1-3, with TRBD1 as a possible D gene (5 bases). This CDR3 has 15 residues. Germline V gives CDR1 SGHAT, CDR2 FQNNGV. Trimming removed 5 bases from V and 4 bases from J, with 15 bases in between. The CDR3 loop reads CASSLSRVGGNTIYF. For the CDR3, the DNA is TGTGCCAGCAGCCTGAGCAGGGTGGGGGGAAACACCATATATTTT.

J is TRBJ2-1 and V is TRBV28, with 10 positions matching TRBD2. Germline CDR1 is MDHEN and CDR2 is SYDVKM. This CDR3 region has 16 residues. V trimming: 4 bases; J trimming: 6 bases; junction bases outside the gene matches: 9. This chain's CDR3 is CASSSPASGRGNEQFF. DNA for the CDR3: TGTGCCAGCAGTTCCCCAGCTAGCGGGAGAGGCAATGAGCAGTTCTTC.

The chain is built from TRBV5-4 and TRBJ2-3; D perhaps matches TRBD1 (6 bases). Germline V lookup: CDR1 SGHNT, CDR2 YYREEE (reference sequence). Trimming pared 1 base from V and 1 base from J, leaving 22 bases between. The CDR3 is 19 amino acids. The CDR3, as DNA: TGTGCCAGCAGCTTGCCCGCCGCTAGTAGGGGGTTGGGCACAGATACGCAGTATTTT. Amino acids: CASSLPAASRGLGTDTQYF.

The chain joins TRBV27 to TRBJ2-5; TRBD2 is a possible D gene (5 bases). Germline V gene lookup returns CDR1 MNHEY and CDR2 SMNVEV (reference sequence). The length of the CDR3 is 14 residues. V was cut by 6 bases and J by 2 bases, with 13 bases left in between. The DNA of the CDR3 is TGTGCCAGCAGCTCCCAGACTACACAAGAGACCCAGTACTTC. It codes for CASSSQTTQETQYF.

V usage is TRBV11-2 and J usage is TRBJ1-4; perhaps TRBD1 as D (5 bases). V lost 0 bases, J lost 5 bases, and 10 bases lay in between. The germline V gene has CDR1 SGHAT and CDR2 FQNNGV. This CDR3 is built from 15 residues. The CDR3 DNA reads as TGTGCCAGCAGCTTAGATACCGGGGGGAATGAAAAACTGTTTTTT. This sequence encodes CASSLDTGGNEKLFF.

V is TRBV6-5 and J is TRBJ2-1; D ambiguous. The CDR3 consists of 11 residues. V was pared by 4 bases and J by 12 bases, with 10 bases between. The germline V gene encodes CDR1 MNHEY and CDR2 SVGAGI. The CDR3 nucleotides read TGTGCCAGCAGTTCAGATAAGGTGCAGTTCTTC. Protein product: CASSSDKVQFF.

The chain carries TRBV30 and TRBJ2-5; 8 bases are shared with TRBD1. V shed 0 bases, J shed 5 bases, and the junction held 8 bases outside the gene matches. Per the germline V gene, CDR1 is GTSNPN and CDR2 is SVGIG (reference sequence). The CDR3 runs to 15 residues. CDR3 sequence: CAWSVTGTGSETQYF. The CDR3 DNA is TGTGCCTGGAGTGTAACCGGGACAGGCAGTGAGACCCAGTACTTC.

This clone was seen repeatedly, ten times or more. V is TRBV28 and J is TRBJ2-5; D is unclear. Germline V CDR1 and CDR2: MDHEN, SYDVKM. This CDR3 has 14 residues. V was shortened by 6 bases and J by 5 bases, with 16 bases between the two germline ends. Here the CDR3 reads CASRPSRSWETQYF. CDR3 coding DNA: TGTGCCAGCAGACCTTCGCGGAGTTGGGAGACCCAGTACTTC.

The V call is TRBV28, the J call TRBJ2-5; either TRBD1 or TRBD2 may fit D (5 bases each). CDR3 length: 13 residues. V shed 5 bases and J shed 4 bases, with 11 bases lying between them. CDR1 and CDR2 (germline): MDHEN, SYDVKM. CDR3 bases: TGTGCCAGCAGTCCCTATGGGGGAGAGACCCAGTACTTC. Protein product: CASSPYGGETQYF. Full variable domain (missing parts from reference TRBV28 and TRBJ2-5): DVKVTQSSRYLVKRTGEKVFLECVQDMDHENMFWYRQDPGLGLRLIYFSYDVKMKEKGDIPEGYSVSREKKERFSLILESASTNQTSMYLCASSPYGGETQYFGPGTRLLVL.

J is TRBJ2-5 and V is TRBV4-2; 8 bases are shared with TRBD2. The end of the DNA aligns better with TRBJ2-7, so the J call may be wrong. The CDR3 contains 15 residues. Germline V CDR1 and CDR2: LGHNA, YNFKEQ. The CDR3, as DNA: TGTGCCAGCAGCCTCGCACAGGGACTAGCCTACGAGCAGTACTTC. Its translation is CASSLAQGLAYEQYF.

The chain is built from TRBV2 and TRBJ1-5; D unclear. Germline lookup yields CDR1 SNHLY and CDR2 FYNNEI. Trimming left V 7 bases short and J 6 bases short, with 10 bases between. CDR3 length: 12 amino acids. The CDR3: CASTTTAQPQHF. The CDR3 DNA is TGTGCCAGCACTACGACGGCTCAGCCCCAGCATTTT.

This clone has at least ten counts. V gene TRBV9 combines with J gene TRBJ1-5, with 8 bases identical to TRBD1. CDR3 length equals 15 residues. V dropped 6 bases and J dropped 3; count of bases not matched to a gene: 8. The germline V gene encodes CDR1 SGDLS and CDR2 YYNGEE. The CDR3 bases are TGTGCCAGCAACTCCGACAGGGGAGTCAATCAGCCCCAGCATTTT. Amino acids: CASNSDRGVNQPQHF.

The chain links TRBV2 to TRBJ2-1; TRBD1 might be the D (6 bases). The ends were cut back, 5 bases at V and 6 bases at J, with 17 bases in the middle. In germline, CDR1 is SNHLY, CDR2 FYNNEI. This CDR3 comprises 15 residues. CDR3 protein: CASSRDRIGINEQFF. In DNA form, the CDR3 reads TGTGCCAGCAGTCGAGACAGGATCGGGATCAATGAGCAGTTCTTC.